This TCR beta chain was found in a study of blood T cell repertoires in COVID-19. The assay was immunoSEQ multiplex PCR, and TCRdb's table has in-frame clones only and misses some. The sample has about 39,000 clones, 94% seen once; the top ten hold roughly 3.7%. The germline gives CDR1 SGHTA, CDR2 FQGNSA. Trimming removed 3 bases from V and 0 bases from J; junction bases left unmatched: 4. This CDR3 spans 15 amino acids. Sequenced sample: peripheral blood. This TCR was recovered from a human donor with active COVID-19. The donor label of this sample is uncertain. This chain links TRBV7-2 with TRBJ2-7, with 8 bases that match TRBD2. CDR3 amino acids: CASSFGGAGSYEQYF. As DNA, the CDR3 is TGTGCCAGCAGCTTCGGGGGGGCGGGCTCCTACGAGCAGTACTTC.